A selection of T cell receptor beta chains follows, all from one sample in a study of vaccination and CD4 T cells after COVID-19. Which antigens these TCRs recognize remains unknown. A single record per CDR3 protein comes from TCRdb applying MiXCR to the PCR reads. This table has some 10,000 distinct CDR3 sequences, 50% to 75% appearing once. The sample here was cultured CD4+ T cells from blood, taken after SARS-CoV-2 vaccination. The receptors come from a human donor with COVID-19. Each CDR3 is given with its conserved first and last residue. D genes are given only for firm matches. Size tells how often a clone was seen (once, few, many) or the class of an expanded clone, and some rows leave it out.

j_call clone_size v_call d_call cdr3_nt cdr3_aa
TRBJ2-5 few TRBV7-9 . TGTGCCAGCAGCTTATCAGGGTCAGAGACCCAGTACTTC CASSLSGSETQYF
TRBJ1-2 . TRBV20-1 . TGCAGTGCTAGAGATAGTAGAGAGGTCGGCGGCTACACCTTC CSARDSREVGGYTF
TRBJ1-6 . TRBV7-3 . TGTGCCAGCAGCCCCGGGCCGGGGAATTCACCCCTCCACTTT CASSPGPGNSPLHF
TRBJ1-1 . TRBV9 . TGTGCCAGCACCGTGGGGCACCTAAACACTGAAGCTTTCTTT CASTVGHLNTEAFF
TRBJ2-3 . TRBV6-1 TRBD2 TGTGCCAGCAGTAGCGGGGGGGCATTTGATACGCAGTATTTT CASSSGGAFDTQYF
TRBJ1-2 . TRBV20-1 TRBD1 TGCAGTGCTAGAGATACTCGACAGGGGGCGCGTGGCTACACCTTC CSARDTRQGARGYTF
TRBJ2-1 . TRBV7-2 . TGTGCCAGCAGCCCTACCTACAATGAGCAGTTCTTC CASSPTYNEQFF
TRBJ2-2 once TRBV21-1 . TGTGCCAGCAGGATGGGACTAGCTGAGAACACCGGGGAGCTGTTTTTT CASRMGLAENTGELFF
TRBJ2-1 . TRBV11-3 . TGTGCCAGCACCAAAAGATTGGCCGCGGATGAGCAGTTCTTC CASTKRLAADEQFF
TRBJ2-7 . TRBV20-1 TRBD1 TGCAGTGCTAAGGGACAGGGGGCGGGCGAGCAGTACTTC CSAKGQGAGEQYF
TRBJ1-5 . TRBV2 . TGTGCCAGCGAGGTCGCTCTGGGGCCCCAGCATTTT CASEVALGPQHF
TRBJ2-5 . TRBV7-2 . TGTGCCAGCAGCTTTAGGTGGACCCAAGAGACCCAGTACTTC CASSFRWTQETQYF
TRBJ1-6 few TRBV6-1 . TGTGCCAGCACATTACAGGGACATAATTCACCCCTCCACTTT CASTLQGHNSPLHF
TRBJ1-2 . TRBV5-1 TRBD1 TGCGCCAGCAGGACAGGGGCGGAGGGGAACTATGGCTACACCTTC CASRTGAEGNYGYTF
TRBJ2-3 few TRBV6-4 . TGTGCCAGCAGTGACTCTTTGCTAGCAGATACGCAGTATTTT CASSDSLLADTQYF
TRBJ1-2 once TRBV25-1 . TGTGCCAGCACCGACAAGGTCCATGGCTACACCTTC CASTDKVHGYTF
TRBJ2-7 . TRBV6-1 TRBD1 TGTGCCAGCAGTCAGACAGGGGTGCAGCAGTACTTC CASSQTGVQQYF
TRBJ1-1 once TRBV24-1 . TGTGCCACCAGTGATTACAGGTACACTGAAGCTTTCTTT CATSDYRYTEAFF
TRBJ1-4 . TRBV24-1 . TGTGCCACCAGTGATTTTGAAAAACTGTTTTTT CATSDFEKLFF
TRBJ2-1 . TRBV11-3 . TGTGCCAGCAGCTTACTGGTGGGAGAGCAGTTCTTC CASSLLVGEQFF
TRBJ2-2 . TRBV24-1 . TGTGCCACCAGTGATTACCCGGGAACCGGGGAGCTGTTTTTT CATSDYPGTGELFF
TRBJ1-1 few TRBV5-1 . TGCGCCAGCAGCTTGGCCATCGGGGGTCCTGTGAACACTGAAGCTTTCTTT CASSLAIGGPVNTEAFF
TRBJ1-2 . TRBV6-2/TRBV6-3 . TGTGCCAGCAGTCCCCAGGGTCGGGAACCTAACTATGGCTACACCTTC CASSPQGREPNYGYTF
TRBJ1-2 . TRBV5-4 . TGTGCCAGCAGCTTGCGTGGATCCTATGGCTACACCTTC CASSLRGSYGYTF
TRBJ2-5 . TRBV19 TRBD2 TGTGCCAGTAGTACCGGACTAGCGGGGGCCGGGGAGACCCAGTACTTC CASSTGLAGAGETQYF
TRBJ2-5 . TRBV7-6 TRBD1 TGTGCCAGCAGCTTAGTGGCCAGGGGGCCGCAAGAGACCCAGTACTTC CASSLVARGPQETQYF
TRBJ2-1 once TRBV7-2 . TGTGCCAGCAGCCCAGGGAGGCAGGTCAATGAGCAGTTCTTC CASSPGRQVNEQFF
TRBJ1-2 . TRBV27 . TGTGCCAGCAGTTTATTGGGCGGCACAGATGGCTACACCTTC CASSLLGGTDGYTF
TRBJ1-6 few TRBV18 . TGTGCCAGCTCCACAGCGGGCGGGGATTCACCCCTCCACTTT CASSTAGGDSPLHF
TRBJ1-2 . TRBV20-1 TRBD1 TGCAGTGCTAACGGACAGGGAGGTGTTGGCTACACCTTC CSANGQGGVGYTF
TRBJ1-1 few TRBV6-1 TRBD1 TGTGCCAGCAGGGTCCCGGGACAGGGGGCGGGTACTGAAGCTTTCTTT CASRVPGQGAGTEAFF
TRBJ1-5 . TRBV27 TRBD1 TGTGCCAGCAGTCTCCGGACAGGGGGCAATCAGCCCCAGCATTTT CASSLRTGGNQPQHF
TRBJ2-5 . TRBV24-1 . TGTGCCACCAGTGATTTAAGCGAGACCCAGTACTTC CATSDLSETQYF
TRBJ2-1 . TRBV5-4 . TGTGCCAGCAGCCCGGACTCCTACAATGAGCAGTTCTTC CASSPDSYNEQFF
TRBJ1-3 few TRBV20-1 . TGCAGTGCTAGTTTTAGCTCTGGAAACACCATATATTTT CSASFSSGNTIYF
TRBJ2-2 . TRBV20-1 . TGCAGTGCCCCGAACACCGGGGAGCTGTTTTTT CSAPNTGELFF
TRBJ1-2 few TRBV20-1 . TGCAGTGCTAGAGAAGGGACCCGGCCAGGCACCTTC CSAREGTRPGTF
TRBJ2-3 . TRBV20-1 TRBD1 TGCAGTGCTAACCCGGGACAGGGGTTTACAGATACGCAGTATTTT CSANPGQGFTDTQYF
TRBJ2-5 . TRBV5-1 TRBD2 TGCGCCAGCAGCAAAACTAGCGCGGAGACCCAGTACTTC CASSKTSAETQYF
TRBJ1-5 . TRBV6-5 TRBD1 TGTGCCAGCAGTTACACGACAGGGCGCAATCAGCCCCAGCATTTT CASSYTTGRNQPQHF
TRBJ1-6 once TRBV5-4 . TGTGCCAGCAGCTTGGAGTCAGGGACCAATTCACCCCTCCACTTT CASSLESGTNSPLHF
TRBJ1-2 . TRBV24-1 . TGTGCCACCAGTGATCTCTATGGCTACACCTTC CATSDLYGYTF
TRBJ1-1 . TRBV27 . TGTGCCAGCAGTTCCATTACTGGGACCGGGATCACTGAAGCTTTCTTT CASSSITGTGITEAFF
TRBJ1-5 few TRBV6-2/TRBV6-3 . TGTGCCAGCAGTTACTCAGGAGGGTATCAGCCCCAGCATTTT CASSYSGGYQPQHF
TRBJ1-2 . TRBV20-1 . TGCAGTGCTAGTTGGGAGGTGAGGGGCTACACCTTC CSASWEVRGYTF
TRBJ1-5 . TRBV5-5 . TGTGCCAGCAGCTTGACAGGGAGAAGTAGCAATCAGCCCCAGCATTTT CASSLTGRSSNQPQHF
TRBJ1-2 few TRBV5-1 TRBD1 TGCGCCAGCAGCCAGGGAGGGGGACAGGGGCTCTATGGCTACACCTTC CASSQGGGQGLYGYTF